This TCR beta chain was documented in a study of beta chain features in type 1 diabetes. Study-level background: Similarity in age, gender and cell yields was seen between patients and healthy donors. Notes on the study in general: PCR might preferentially amplify shorter templates, equally in patients and controls. Type 1 diabetes patients had fewer VDJ junction insertions and more deletions. Patients with Type 1 diabetes showed moderately but significantly shorter TCRB CDR3s in all four CD4+ subsets.

Details on this clone: The antigen is not known.

There was one heparinised blood draw per donor, averaging roughly 120 mL. Investigators reverse transcribed all isolated RNA, so they sequenced expressed TCRB transcripts. TCRdb keeps only in-frame clones here, not all; method: immunoSEQ multiplex PCR. This table holds 300,000 to 400,000 clones, about a tenth found once. The CDR3 is 15 amino acids. The germline V gene has CDR1 SGHAT and CDR2 FQNNGV. V gave up 5 bases and J gave up 3 bases, with 14 bases separating them. The sequence derives from a man aged 25 to 40 with type 1 diabetes. The sample was central memory CD4+ T cells from blood. This chain links TRBV11-2 with TRBJ2-4; D gene ambiguous. The CDR3 protein is CASSRTPDHKNIQYF. The CDR3 bases are TGTGCCAGCAGCCGTACCCCGGACCACAAAAACATTCAGTACTTC.